This TCR beta chain was sequenced during a study of blood T cell repertoires in COVID-19. On the study more broadly: Samples of COVID-19 (acute and convalescent) were obtained from the United States, Italy and Spain. The analysed material was cDNA or gDNA that came from T cells, B-cell-depleted T cells, or PBMCs.

Seattle patients were enrolled during active infection and followed longitudinally. Germline CDR1 MGHRA, CDR2 YSYEKL. The CDR3 is 15 residues long. The junction had 2 bases not matched to a gene; V was cut back by 0 bases and J by 2 bases. In the study's own analysis: Amplification of reference gene primers provided the estimated nucleated cell counts. Generated by immunoSEQ multiplex PCR, the TCRdb table keeps only in-frame clones and is missing some. The DNA was the basis for D and trimming; V, J and clone size are from that table. The table has around 150,000 clones, 87% seen once. The table lists this clone with a few counts.

The material sequenced was peripheral blood. The J gene is TRBJ2-7, the V gene TRBV4-1, with 9 bases lining up with TRBD2. The TCR originated in a woman aged 70-85 years with COVID-19, enrolled during active disease. The CDR3 nucleotides read TGCGCCAGCAGCCAAGACCCTAGCGGGACCTACGAGCAGTACTTC. Translated, it gives CASSQDPSGTYEQYF.